This TCR beta chain comes out of a study of blood T cell repertoires in COVID-19 (dated by TCRdb to 2018 to 2020). A note on the overall study: Collaborator samples came from the United States, Italy and Spain and covered acute and convalescent phases of COVID-19. The material from the prospective study consisted of cDNA or gDNA derived from T cells, B-cell-depleted T cells, or PBMCs. Deeply sampled blood TCRbeta repertoires from subjects exposed to, actively infected with, or recovered from COVID-19 were included in the dataset. A freely available public database, intended as a resource for researchers studying the immune response to SARS-CoV-2, is where the repertoires were released. Samples came from the ongoing ImmuneRACE study (first 160 participants) plus 1,254 subjects from 6 global collaborators. A de-identified subject ID, COVID-19 status, age in years and sex were almost always included in the sample metadata. Where available, HLA class I and class II types were obtained from metadata supplied by the sample provider rather than from assay-based typing.

The collaborating institutions used their own protocols to collect whole blood in K2EDTA tubes. For TCRbeta analysis, collaborator samples were shipped as frozen whole blood, as isolated PBMCs, or as DNA extracted from either sample type. Overall study outcomes, separate from this receptor: The quantity of clinical and demographic metadata differed by source and by participant and was supplied without curation.

Turning to this clone: The antigen it recognizes is unknown. The input lacks base qualities; no much larger clone sits a single base away.

The immunoSEQ Assay, a bias-controlled multiplex PCR, was used to amplify TCRbeta CDR3 regions from genomic DNA. The original methods were these. Nucleated cell counts per sample were estimated from amplification of reference gene primers within the assay. To quantify the absolute abundance of each unique TCRbeta CDR3 rearrangement, sequence reads were collapsed and filtered. For each sample, productive Simpson clonality was calculated as the square root of Simpson's diversity index over productive rearrangements. TCRdb mirrors the immuneACCESS table, restricted to in-frame sequences. Some clones are absent from its copies; in checked studies, under half trace to an unresolved V gene, and the reason for the others is unknown. Clone size and the V and J calls come from that table; the DNA yielded D and trimming. The sample has 25,000 to 30,000 clones on record, approximately 84% of them singletons. The leading ten clones occupy roughly 16% of the sample.

Deletion took 4 bases off V and 7 bases off J, with a span of 17 bases between the germline ends. The CDR3 holds 14 amino acids from the cysteine to the phenylalanine. Left in the record is the CDR3 DNA by itself, 42 bases read in frame from the first base. CDR1 and CDR2 were assigned from the germline V gene as SGDLS and YYNGEE. This receptor was identified in an older woman with acute or convalescent COVID-19. Sequenced sample: peripheral blood. The V and J segments used are TRBV9 and TRBJ1-1; a confident D gene designation cannot be given. The CDR3 here reads CASSYDGGSSEAFF. The DNA sequence is TGTGCCAGCAGCTACGACGGCGGTAGTAGTGAAGCTTTCTTT.